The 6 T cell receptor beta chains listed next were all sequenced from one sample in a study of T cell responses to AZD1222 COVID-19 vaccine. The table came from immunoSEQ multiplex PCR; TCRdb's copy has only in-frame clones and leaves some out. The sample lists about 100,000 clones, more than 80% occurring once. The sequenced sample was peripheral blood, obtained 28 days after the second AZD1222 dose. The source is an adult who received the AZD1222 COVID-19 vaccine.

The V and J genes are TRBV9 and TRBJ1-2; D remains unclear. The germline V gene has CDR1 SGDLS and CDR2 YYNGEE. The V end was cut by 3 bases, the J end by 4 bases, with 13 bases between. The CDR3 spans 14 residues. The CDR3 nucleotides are TGTGCCAGCAGCGATGCGGAGGGCACCTATGGCTACACCTTC. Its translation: CASSDAEGTYGYTF.

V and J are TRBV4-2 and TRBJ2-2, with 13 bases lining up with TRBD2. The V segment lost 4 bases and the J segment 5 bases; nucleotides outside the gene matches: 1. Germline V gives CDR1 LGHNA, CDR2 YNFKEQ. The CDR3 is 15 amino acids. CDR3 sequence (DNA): TGTGCCAGCAGCCCGGGACTAGCGGGGACCGGGGAGCTGTTTTTT. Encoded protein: CASSPGLAGTGELFF.

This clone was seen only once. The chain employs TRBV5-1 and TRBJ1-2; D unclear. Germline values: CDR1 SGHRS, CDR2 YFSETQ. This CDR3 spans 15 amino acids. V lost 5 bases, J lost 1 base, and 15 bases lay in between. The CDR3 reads CASSPALGNNYGYTF. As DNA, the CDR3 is TGCGCCAGCAGTCCCGCCCTGGGGAATAACTATGGCTACACCTTC.

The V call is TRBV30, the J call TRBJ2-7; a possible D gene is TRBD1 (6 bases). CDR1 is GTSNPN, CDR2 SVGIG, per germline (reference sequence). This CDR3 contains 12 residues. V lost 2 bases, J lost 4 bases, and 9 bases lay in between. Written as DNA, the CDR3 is TGTGCCTGGAGTCCTGACAGGTACGAGCAGTACTTC. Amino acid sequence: CAWSPDRYEQYF.

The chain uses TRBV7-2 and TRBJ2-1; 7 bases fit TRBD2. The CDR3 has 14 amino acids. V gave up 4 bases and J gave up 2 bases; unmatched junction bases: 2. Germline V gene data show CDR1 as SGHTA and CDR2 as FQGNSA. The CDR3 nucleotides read TGTGCCAGCAGCTATAGCGGGCCCTACAATGAGCAGTTCTTC. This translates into CASSYSGPYNEQFF.

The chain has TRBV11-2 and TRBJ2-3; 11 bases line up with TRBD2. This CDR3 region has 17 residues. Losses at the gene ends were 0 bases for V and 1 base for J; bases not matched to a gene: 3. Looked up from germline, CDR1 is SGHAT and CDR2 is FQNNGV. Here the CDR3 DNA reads TGTGCCAGCAGCTTAGATTTACTAGCGGGGGGCACAGATACGCAGTATTTT. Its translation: CASSLDLLAGGTDTQYF.